These T cell receptor beta chains were read from a single sample in a study of shared clonotypes between healthy human individuals. Generated by immunoSEQ multiplex PCR, the TCRdb table keeps only in-frame clones and is missing some. The table has roughly 2.4 million clones, approximately 94% seen once. The sequenced sample was naive CD4+ T cells sorted from blood. All receptors derive from a man younger than 35 in good health. Each CDR3 is given with its conserved first and last residue. Each record gives: J gene, V gene, D gene, clone size, CDR3 protein, CDR3 DNA. A D gene is named only where the DNA matches it firmly. Where a row states a size, it is once, few, many or the class of an expanded clone; other rows omit it.

>TRBJ1-1|TRBV19|NA|NA
CASTPTQVNTEAFF
TGTGCCAGTACCCCTACACAAGTGAACACTGAAGCTTTCTTT
>TRBJ2-7|TRBV14|NA|NA
CASSHEGREFYEQYF
TGTGCCAGCAGCCACGAGGGACGGGAGTTCTACGAGCAGTACTTC
>TRBJ1-6|TRBV25-1|TRBD1|NA
CASSGTGGGTYNSPLHF
TGTGCCAGCAGTGGTACAGGGGGCGGAACCTATAATTCACCCCTCCACTTT
>TRBJ1-6|TRBV15|TRBD1|NA
CATSWGQGAWNSPLHF
TGTGCCACCAGCTGGGGACAGGGGGCTTGGAATTCACCCCTCCACTTT
>TRBJ2-3|TRBV29-1|TRBD1|NA
CSGTGTDTQYF
TGCAGCGGGACAGGGACAGATACGCAGTATTTT
>TRBJ1-2|TRBV19|TRBD1|NA
CASSPDRAAGYTF
TGTGCCAGTAGTCCGGACAGGGCTGCTGGCTACACCTTC
>TRBJ1-2|TRBV4-1|NA|NA
CASSSSKGQSHNYGYTF
TGCGCCAGCAGCTCAAGTAAAGGACAGTCTCATAACTATGGCTACACCTTC
>TRBJ2-5|TRBV20-1|NA|NA
CSASLETQYF
TGCAGTGCTAGTCTGGAGACCCAGTACTTC
>TRBJ2-1|TRBV5-4|TRBD2|NA
CATGLAGGSNEQFF
TGTGCCACAGGACTAGCGGGGGGGTCCAATGAGCAGTTCTTC
>TRBJ2-5|TRBV5-1|TRBD2|NA
CASSFSGGTQETQYF
TGCGCCAGCAGCTTCAGCGGGGGGACCCAAGAGACCCAGTACTTC
>TRBJ2-5|TRBV6-6|NA|NA
CASSAQGGQVQYF
TGTGCCAGCAGTGCCCAGGGAGGACAGGTCCAGTACTTC
>TRBJ1-1|TRBV7-9|TRBD1|NA
CASSLRDRGNTEAFF
TGTGCCAGCAGCCTCCGGGACAGGGGGAACACTGAAGCTTTCTTT
>TRBJ2-1|TRBV7-9|TRBD2|NA
CASSPGTSGTNEQFF
TGTGCCAGCAGCCCCGGGACTAGCGGTACTAATGAGCAGTTCTTC
>TRBJ2-3|TRBV2|TRBD2|NA
CASSVEARGRDTDTQYF
TGTGCCAGCAGTGTGGAAGCCCGCGGGAGGGACACAGATACGCAGTATTTT
>TRBJ1-6|TRBV7-2|NA|NA
CASSLVGAANSPLHF
TGTGCCAGCAGCTTAGTAGGGGCGGCTAATTCACCCCTCCACTTT
>TRBJ2-5|TRBV7-8|TRBD1|NA
CASSLGQGLETQYF
TGTGCCAGCAGCTTAGGACAGGGGTTGGAGACCCAGTACTTC
>TRBJ2-2|TRBV7-9|NA|NA
CASERAANTGELFF
TGTGCCAGCGAGCGGGCCGCGAACACCGGGGAGCTGTTTTTT
>TRBJ2-2|TRBV7-2|NA|NA
CASSPTGWGRISTGELFF
TGTGCCAGCAGCCCGACGGGATGGGGCAGGATAAGCACCGGGGAGCTGTTTTTT
>TRBJ1-4|TRBV2|TRBD1|NA
CASGGDEKKLFF
TGTGCGTCAGGGGGCGATGAGAAAAAACTGTTTTTT
>TRBJ1-5|TRBV30|NA|NA
CAWSFNSNQPQHF
TGTGCCTGGAGTTTCAATAGCAATCAGCCCCAGCATTTT
>TRBJ2-5|TRBV4-2|TRBD1|NA
CASSQDRTGATQYF
TGTGCCAGCAGCCAAGATCGGACAGGGGCGACCCAGTACTTC
>TRBJ1-2|TRBV29-1|NA|NA
CRPRVWTNYGYTF
TGCAGGCCGAGAGTTTGGACAAACTATGGCTACACCTTC
>TRBJ1-5|TRBV4-2|NA|once
CASSQDLGDQPQHF
TGTGCCAGCAGCCAAGATTTGGGGGATCAGCCCCAGCATTTT
>TRBJ2-5|TRBV15|NA|NA
CATSRGEETQYF
TGTGCCACCAGCAGAGGCGAAGAGACCCAGTACTTC
>TRBJ1-1|TRBV4-1|NA|once
CAARGAGNTEAFF
TGCGCCGCGCGTGGGGCGGGGAACACTGAAGCTTTCTTT
>TRBJ2-3|TRBV10-1|NA|NA
CASSEGASFTDTQYF
TGCGCCAGCAGTGAGGGGGCTAGTTTCACAGATACGCAGTATTTT
>TRBJ1-5|TRBV28|NA|NA
CASSLKGGQPQHF
TGTGCCAGCAGTTTAAAGGGGGGGCAGCCCCAGCATTTT
>TRBJ2-1|TRBV4-3|NA|NA
CASSRDWNRPFF
TGCGCCAGCAGCCGGGACTGGAACAGGCCGTTCTTC
>TRBJ2-7|TRBV9|NA|NA
CASSADRFDEQYF
TGTGCCAGCAGCGCAGACAGGTTCGACGAGCAGTACTTC
>TRBJ1-5|TRBV4-1|NA|once
CASSQDDPGIQPQHF
TGCGCCAGCAGCCAAGATGACCCAGGGATTCAGCCCCAGCATTTT